This passage covers 28 T cell receptor beta chains from one sample sequenced in a study of shared clonotypes between healthy human individuals. Sequencing used immunoSEQ multiplex PCR; TCRdb keeps in-frame clones, though not all of them. This sample has over 700,000 clones, with just under 75% found just once. Sample: memory CD4+ T cells sorted from blood. The subset here: CD45RA-negative fraction. Receptors were obtained from a woman under 40 in good health.

This sequence joins TRBV5-1 and TRBJ1-1; 8 bases match TRBD1. CDR3 length equals 15 residues. CDR1 is SGHRS, CDR2 YFSETQ, per germline. Unmatched junction bases numbered 14, after V lost 0 bases and J lost 13 bases. The CDR3 DNA sequence: TGCGCCAGCAGCTTGGGGACAGGGAGTTTCGATCGGGGTTTCTTT. Translation: CASSLGTGSFDRGFF. The full variable domain, its missing parts supplied by reference TRBV5-1 and TRBJ1-1, is KAGVTQTPRYLIKTRGQQVTLSCSPISGHRSVSWYQQTPGQGLQFLFEYFSETQRNKGNFPGRFSGRQFSNSRSEMNVSTLELGDSALYLCASSLGTGSFDRGFFGQGTRLTVV.

V usage is TRBV7-2 and J usage is TRBJ2-2; 14 nucleotides line up with TRBD2. Trimming took 4 bases from V and 6 from J; bases not matched to a gene: 4. Germline V gives CDR1 SGHTA, CDR2 FQGNSA. The CDR3 covers 16 residues. The CDR3 DNA reads TGTGCCAGCAGCTCGGGACTAGCGGGAGTGGCCGGGGAGCTGTTTTTT. It specifies CASSSGLAGVAGELFF.

This clone was recorded once. This rearrangement joins TRBV29-1 to TRBJ1-2, with TRBD1 matching over 7 bases. V shed 3 bases, J shed 1 base, and the junction held 11 bases outside the gene matches. Germline-derived CDR1 and CDR2 are SQVTM and ANQGSEA. This CDR3 is built from 16 residues. The CDR3 DNA reads TGCAGCGTTGAGGTCCATGGGACAGAGTATAACTATGGCTACACCTTC. It translates to CSVEVHGTEYNYGYTF. Supplemented by reference TRBV29-1 and TRBJ1-2, the full variable domain reads SAVISQKPSRDICQRGTSLTIQCQVDSQVTMMFWYRQQPGQSLTLIATANQGSEATYESGFVIDKFPISRPNLTFSTLTVSNMSPEDSSIYLCSVEVHGTEYNYGYTFGSGTRLTVV.

V and J are TRBV7-7 and TRBJ2-5, with D tentatively TRBD1 (6 bases). Looked up from germline, CDR1 is SSHAT and CDR2 is FNYEAQ (reference sequence). This CDR3 contains 13 residues. The V and J ends lost 8 bases and 1 base respectively, with 11 bases between them. This chain's CDR3 is CASGRTVQETQYF. CDR3 DNA: TGTGCCAGCGGCCGGACAGTCCAAGAGACCCAGTACTTC.

This clone is a singleton in its sample. The chain employs TRBV19 and TRBJ1-1; a possible D gene is TRBD1 (5 bases). Trimming removed 7 bases from V and 0 bases from J, with 12 bases in between. Looked up from germline, CDR1 is LNHDA and CDR2 is SQIVND (reference sequence). The CDR3 consists of 14 residues. CDR3 protein: CASNPGRMNTEAFF. The DNA of the CDR3 is TGTGCCAGTAACCCGGGACGGATGAACACTGAAGCTTTCTTT. The variable domain in full, completed from reference TRBV19 and TRBJ1-1, reads DGGITQSPKYLFRKEGQNVTLSCEQNLNHDAMYWYRQDPGQGLRLIYYSQIVNDFQKGDIAEGYSVSREKKESFPLTVTSAQKNPTAFYLCASNPGRMNTEAFFGQGTRLTVV.

The CDR3 region is CASSLSGTSGRYEQYF. The CDR3 nucleotides read TGTGCCAGCAGTTTAAGTGGGACTAGCGGTAGGTACGAGCAGTACTTC. The rearrangement links TRBV28 to TRBJ2-7; 11 nucleotides align to TRBD2. Germline CDR1 and CDR2: MDHEN and SYDVKM. CDR3 length equals 16 residues. V shed 2 bases and J 4 bases; nucleotides not matched to a gene: 7.

Remarks on this clone: This sample also contains other DNA sequences that code for the same CDR3. V gene TRBV11-2 combines with J gene TRBJ2-7; TRBD2 might be the D (6 bases). The CDR3 runs to 13 residues. Germline V gene data show CDR1 as SGHAT and CDR2 as FQNNGV. V dropped 3 bases and J dropped 3 bases, with 9 bases sitting between them. The DNA of the CDR3 is TGTGCCAGCAGCTTGGGACTTCTCTACGAGCAGTACTTC. Translating gives CASSLGLLYEQYF.

This chain joins TRBV11-2 and TRBJ2-1; the match to TRBD2 covers 9 bases. The CDR3 covers 15 residues. After removal of 5 bases from V and 9 bases from J, the junction contained 11 bases not matched to a gene. The V gene's germline CDR1 is SGHAT and CDR2 FQNNGV. The CDR3 region has the DNA TGTGCCAGCAGCCCACTAGCGGGTGGATTTGGTGAGCAGTTCTTC. It yields the protein CASSPLAGGFGEQFF.

This clone was counted a single time. The chain carries TRBV27 and TRBJ2-2, with 12 bases aligning to TRBD2. The trim removed 3 bases at V and 8 bases at J, leaving 7 bases unmatched. Germline assignment: CDR1 MNHEY and CDR2 SMNVEV (reference sequence). The CDR3 is 16 residues long. As DNA, the CDR3 is TGTGCCAGCAGTTTGTCGGCTAGCGGGAGGGCTGGGGAGCTGTTTTTT. Translating it yields CASSLSASGRAGELFF.

On this clone itself: Possible read error: a much larger clone is one base away. Other DNA sequences from this sample encode an identical CDR3 as well. The gene calls are TRBV7-2 and TRBJ2-7, with D maybe TRBD2 (5 bases). The V end lost 4 bases, the J end lost 1 base, and 11 bases lay between the germline ends. The CDR3 consists of 14 residues. The germline V gene has CDR1 SGHTA and CDR2 FQGNSA. This CDR3 is CASSYQRDSYEQYF. CDR3 in DNA: TGTGCCAGCAGCTACCAACGGGATTCCTACGAGCAGTACTTC.

Regarding this clone: The sample has other DNA sequences that encode this CDR3 too. The chain recombines TRBV5-1 with TRBJ2-7; perhaps TRBD1 as D (5 bases). Trimming stripped 0 bases from V and 3 bases from J, with 7 bases between. Germline CDR1 and CDR2: SGHRS and YFSETQ. The CDR3 sequence is 13 residues long. CDR3 sequence: CASSLDRSYEQYF. In nucleotides, the CDR3 is TGCGCCAGCAGCTTGGACAGGAGCTACGAGCAGTACTTC.

J is TRBJ1-2 and V is TRBV7-3, with D maybe TRBD1 (6 bases). Trimming removed 5 bases at V and 3 bases at J, with 13 bases between. The germline V gene has CDR1 SGHTA and CDR2 FQGTGA. The CDR3 has 14 amino acids. The CDR3 sequence: CASSPDGQHYGYTF. DNA for the CDR3: TGTGCCAGCAGCCCCGACGGACAGCACTATGGCTACACCTTC.

The rearrangement uses TRBV10-2 and TRBJ2-5; D ambiguous. CDR1 is WSHSY and CDR2 is SAAADI in the germline V gene. V lost 2 bases, J lost 3 bases, and 4 bases lay in between. The CDR3 is made up of 12 amino acids. The CDR3 nucleotides read TGCGCCAGCAGTGAGGTGAAAGAGACCCAGTACTTC. Translation gives CASSEVKETQYF.

The chain employs TRBV6-1 and TRBJ2-7, with 11 nucleotides matching TRBD1. There are 14 residues in the CDR3. Germline V gene data show CDR1 as MNHNS and CDR2 as SASEGT. V shed 6 bases and J 4 bases; nucleotides not matched to a gene: 5. The CDR3 DNA sequence: TGTGCCAGCAGAACCGGGACAGGGGGTTACGAGCAGTACTTC. Residues: CASRTGTGGYEQYF.

The chain has TRBV5-1 and TRBJ2-4; 9 nucleotides match TRBD1. Germline V gene sequence: CDR1 SGHRS, CDR2 YFSETQ. The CDR3 has 16 amino acids. V was clipped by 4 bases and J by 11 bases; unmatched bases: 16. CDR3 nucleotides: TGCGCCAGCAGCCCCCGGCCGGGGACAGGGACTTTGGTTCAGTACTTC. Its protein product is CASSPRPGTGTLVQYF.

The chain uses TRBV4-2 and TRBJ1-5; D gene ambiguous. CDR3 length: 16 residues. V lost 1 base, J lost 3 bases, and 13 bases lay in between. Germline V gene sequence: CDR1 LGHNA, CDR2 YNFKEQ. As DNA, the CDR3 is TGTGCCAGCAGCCAAGCAGAAAGACTTAACAATCAGCCCCAGCATTTT. It is translated as CASSQAERLNNQPQHF.

The V gene is TRBV11-2, the J gene TRBJ2-1; a possible D gene is TRBD2 (6 bases). V was cut by 1 base and J by 6 bases, with 19 bases left in between. Germline V gene sequence: CDR1 SGHAT, CDR2 FQNNGV. The CDR3 loop spans 17 amino acids. CDR3 bases: TGTGCCAGCAGCTTAGGCGCGCGCCCGGGACTCCGCAATGAGCAGTTCTTC. This gives the protein CASSLGARPGLRNEQFF.

The genes are TRBV4-1 and TRBJ1-5, with D maybe TRBD1 (5 bases). The CDR3 has 15 amino acids. Germline V gene sequence: CDR1 MGHRA, CDR2 YSYEKL. Trimming pared 4 bases from V and 6 bases from J, leaving 16 bases between. The CDR3 spells CASSRIQGHGQPQHF. CDR3 nucleotide sequence: TGCGCCAGCAGCCGTATTCAGGGTCACGGTCAGCCCCAGCATTTT.

This rearrangement joins TRBV5-8 to TRBJ2-7; D not resolved. The CDR3 has 14 residues. Per germline, CDR1 SGHTS and CDR2 YDEGEE. V was pared by 1 base and J by 1 base, with 9 bases between. CDR3 residues: CASSLWEESYEQYF. Here the CDR3 DNA reads TGTGCCAGCAGCTTGTGGGAAGAGTCCTACGAGCAGTACTTC.

V gene TRBV2 combines with J gene TRBJ1-4, with a weak D call TRBD1 (6 bases). The CDR3 contains 15 residues. Between the trimmed V and J ends, which lost 6 bases and 0 bases, there was a span of 11 bases. Germline CDR1 and CDR2: SNHLY and FYNNEI. The CDR3 DNA is TGTGCCAGCAGAGGACAGCCTGCAACTAATGAAAAACTGTTTTTT. Protein product: CASRGQPATNEKLFF.

This clone was observed a single time. This sequence joins TRBV18 and TRBJ2-3; D is uncertain. The CDR3 extends over 13 amino acids. Trimming pared 3 bases from V and 3 bases from J, leaving 7 bases between. CDR1 is KGHSH, CDR2 LQKENI, per germline. The DNA of the CDR3 is TGTGCCAGCTCACCTGGACGAACAGATACGCAGTATTTT. Translated, it gives CASSPGRTDTQYF.

Comment on this clone: The junction departs from germline at one end; a sequencing error may be responsible. The chain carries TRBV7-9 and TRBJ2-7; D is unclear. The CDR3 has 12 amino acids. Germline V gives CDR1 SEHNR, CDR2 FQNEAQ (reference sequence). The CDR3 reads CASSSTGGYKDF. DNA of the CDR3: TGTGCCAGCAGCTCGACGGGCGGCTACAAGGACTTC.

This clone was seen a handful of times. This chain links TRBV7-9 with TRBJ2-2, with D unclear. Germline loops: CDR1 SEHNR, CDR2 FQNEAQ (reference sequence). V lost 5 bases and J 7 bases, leaving 5 bases between the germline ends. The CDR3 has 11 residues. The CDR3 loop reads CASSLRGELFF. CDR3 coding DNA: TGTGCCAGCAGCCTCCGCGGGGAGCTGTTTTTT.

V gene TRBV5-1 combines with J gene TRBJ2-5; D might be TRBD1 or TRBD2, each matching 5 bases. Germline CDR1 reads SGHRS; CDR2 reads YFSETQ. This CDR3 spans 16 amino acids. Trimming took 4 bases from V and 5 from J, leaving 21 bases between them. The CDR3 nucleotides read TGCGCCAGCAGCCCTAGACCCGGGACCTTAACGGAGACCCAGTACTTC. Its translation is CASSPRPGTLTETQYF.

The V gene is TRBV10-3, the J gene TRBJ2-1; tentatively, D is TRBD2 (6 bases). The CDR3 has 13 residues. V dropped 11 bases and J dropped 6 bases, with 17 bases sitting between them. The germline CDR1 and CDR2 sequences are ENHRY and SYGVKD. The CDR3 sequence: CAGGGSASNEQFF. The CDR3 nucleotides read TGTGCCGGGGGAGGTAGCGCAAGCAATGAGCAGTTCTTC.

This chain joins TRBV19 and TRBJ1-1; TRBD1 matches at 7 bases. J was trimmed by 4 bases and V by 2 bases; bases with no gene match: 1. The CDR3 has 13 residues. Germline CDR1 reads LNHDA; CDR2 reads SQIVND (reference sequence). Here the CDR3 reads CASSIRTGTEAFF. The CDR3 DNA is TGTGCCAGTAGTATACGGACAGGCACTGAAGCTTTCTTT.

The CDR3 is CASSSGTRREQYF. Written as DNA, the CDR3 is TGTGCCAGCAGCTCAGGGACTAGGCGGGAGCAGTACTTC. This chain connects TRBV7-2 to TRBJ2-7, with 8 bases that match TRBD2. Germline V gene lookup returns CDR1 SGHTA and CDR2 FQGNSA. The CDR3 sequence is 13 residues long. V lost 4 bases and J lost 7; bases outside the gene matches: 6.

This chain connects TRBV7-8 to TRBJ2-1; 11 bases are shared with TRBD2. Germline assignment: CDR1 SGHVS and CDR2 FQNEAQ. Trimming took 3 bases from V and 7 from J; bases not matched to a gene: 8. CDR3 length: 16 residues. The CDR3, as DNA: TGTGCCAGCAGCTTCCTGACTAGCGGGATAGGAAATGAGCAGTTCTTC. Its protein is CASSFLTSGIGNEQFF. The full variable domain, with the rest looked up from reference TRBV7-8 and TRBJ2-1, is GAGVSQSPRYKVAKRGQDVALRCDPISGHVSLFWYQQALGQGPEFLTYFQNEAQLDKSGLPSDRFFAERPEGSVSTLKIQRTQQEDSAVYLCASSFLTSGIGNEQFFGPGTRLTVL.